This T cell receptor beta chain was captured by sequencing in a study of shared clonotypes between healthy human individuals. Broader study findings: The naive CD4 repertoires of a handful of donors were compared, and around 5% of clonotypes were shared.

Germline V CDR1 and CDR2: SGHKS, YYEKEE (reference sequence). The length of the CDR3 is 13 residues. Trimming pared 0 bases from V and 5 bases from J, leaving 8 bases between. There were only Caucasian adults among the donors, and all lived in Nashville, Tennessee. Some clones are missing from TCRdb's copy, which holds only in-frame ones; the method was immunoSEQ multiplex PCR. The data hold 600,000 to 800,000 clones, with over 55% observed a single time. This clone was observed a few times. Its antigen is not known. Material for sequencing was memory CD4+ T cells sorted from blood. Subset meaning: CD45RA-negative fraction. The rearrangement uses TRBV5-5 and TRBJ2-5; D remains unclear. The sequence came from a woman aged 30 to 39 in good health. CDR3: CASSLAVWETQYF. The CDR3 coding sequence is TGTGCCAGCAGCTTGGCGGTGTGGGAGACCCAGTACTTC.